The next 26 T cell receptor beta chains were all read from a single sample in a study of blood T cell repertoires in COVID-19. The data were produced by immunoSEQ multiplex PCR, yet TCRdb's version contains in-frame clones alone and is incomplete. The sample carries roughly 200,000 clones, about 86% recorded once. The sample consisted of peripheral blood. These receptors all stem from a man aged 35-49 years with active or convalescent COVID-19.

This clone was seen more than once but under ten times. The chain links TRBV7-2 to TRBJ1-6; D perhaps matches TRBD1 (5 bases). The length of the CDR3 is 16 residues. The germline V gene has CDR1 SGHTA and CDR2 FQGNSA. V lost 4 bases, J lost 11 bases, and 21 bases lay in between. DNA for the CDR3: TGTGCCAGCAGCTCCACCTGGGGGGTTCGGCGGACACCCCTCCACTTT. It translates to CASSSTWGVRRTPLHF.

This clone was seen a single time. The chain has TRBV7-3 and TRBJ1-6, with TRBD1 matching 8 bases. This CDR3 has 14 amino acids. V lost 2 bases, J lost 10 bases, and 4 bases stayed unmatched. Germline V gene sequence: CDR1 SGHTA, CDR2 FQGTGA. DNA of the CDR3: TGTGCCAGCAGCTTAGATGGGACAGGATCACCCCTCCACTTT. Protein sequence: CASSLDGTGSPLHF.

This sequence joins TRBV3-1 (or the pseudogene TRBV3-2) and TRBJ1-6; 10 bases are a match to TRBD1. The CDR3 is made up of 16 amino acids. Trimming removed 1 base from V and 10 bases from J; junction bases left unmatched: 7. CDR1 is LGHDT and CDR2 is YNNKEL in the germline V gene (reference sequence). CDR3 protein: CASSQGGGTGVSPLHF. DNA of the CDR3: TGTGCCAGCAGCCAAGGGGGGGGGACAGGGGTGTCACCCCTCCACTTT.

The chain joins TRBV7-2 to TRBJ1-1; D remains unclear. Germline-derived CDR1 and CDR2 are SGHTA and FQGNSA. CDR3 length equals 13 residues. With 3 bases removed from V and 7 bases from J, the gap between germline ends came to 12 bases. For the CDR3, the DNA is TGTGCCAGCAGCTTCGGTCTTGGGCGTGAAGCTTTCTTT. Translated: CASSFGLGREAFF.

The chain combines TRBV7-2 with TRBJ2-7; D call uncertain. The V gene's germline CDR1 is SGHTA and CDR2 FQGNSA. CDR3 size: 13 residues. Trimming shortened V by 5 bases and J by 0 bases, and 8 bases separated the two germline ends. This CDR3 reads CASSPPSSYEQYF. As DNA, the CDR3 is TGTGCCAGCAGCCCGCCGAGCTCCTACGAGCAGTACTTC.

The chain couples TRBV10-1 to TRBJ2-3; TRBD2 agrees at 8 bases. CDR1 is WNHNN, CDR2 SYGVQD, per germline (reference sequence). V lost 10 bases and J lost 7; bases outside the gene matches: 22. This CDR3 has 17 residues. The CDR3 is CATLEGGKRGPLNTQYF. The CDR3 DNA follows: TGCGCCACCCTCGAGGGGGGTAAGCGGGGGCCCTTGAATACGCAGTATTTT.

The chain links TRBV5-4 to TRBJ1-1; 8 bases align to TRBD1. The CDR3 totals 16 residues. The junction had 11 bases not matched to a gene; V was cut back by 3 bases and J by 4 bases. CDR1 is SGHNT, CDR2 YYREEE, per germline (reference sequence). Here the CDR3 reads CASSSPANRGTTEAFF. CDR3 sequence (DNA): TGTGCCAGCAGCTCCCCAGCTAACAGGGGGACCACTGAAGCTTTCTTT. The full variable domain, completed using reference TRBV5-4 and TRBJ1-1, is ETGVTQSPTHLIKTRGQQVTLRCSSQSGHNTVSWYQQALGQGPQFIFQYYREEENGRGNFPPRFSGLQFPNYSSELNVNALELDDSALYLCASSSPANRGTTEAFFGQGTRLTVV.

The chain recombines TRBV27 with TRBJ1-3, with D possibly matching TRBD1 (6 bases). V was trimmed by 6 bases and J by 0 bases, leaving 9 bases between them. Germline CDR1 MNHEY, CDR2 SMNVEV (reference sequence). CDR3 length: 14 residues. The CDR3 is CASSGQNSGNTIYF. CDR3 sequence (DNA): TGTGCCAGCAGCGGACAGAACTCTGGAAACACCATATATTTT.

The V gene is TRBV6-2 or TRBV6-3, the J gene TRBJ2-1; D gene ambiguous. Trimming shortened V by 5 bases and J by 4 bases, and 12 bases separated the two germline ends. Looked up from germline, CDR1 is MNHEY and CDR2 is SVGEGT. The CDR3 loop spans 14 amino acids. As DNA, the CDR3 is TGTGCCAGCAGTACCCAGCGCGGTTACAATGAGCAGTTCTTC. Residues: CASSTQRGYNEQFF.

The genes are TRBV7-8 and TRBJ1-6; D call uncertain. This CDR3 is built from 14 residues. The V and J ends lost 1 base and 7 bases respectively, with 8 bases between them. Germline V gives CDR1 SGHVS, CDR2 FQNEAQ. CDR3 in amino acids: CASSLERENSPLHF. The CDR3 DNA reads TGTGCCAGCAGCTTAGAGCGGGAGAATTCACCCCTCCACTTT.

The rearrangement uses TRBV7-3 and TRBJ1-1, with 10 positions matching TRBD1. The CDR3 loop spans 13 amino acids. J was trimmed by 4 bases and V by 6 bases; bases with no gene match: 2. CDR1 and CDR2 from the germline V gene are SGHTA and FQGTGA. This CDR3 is CASRGTGATEAFF. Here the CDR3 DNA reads TGTGCCAGCAGAGGGACAGGGGCCACTGAAGCTTTCTTT.

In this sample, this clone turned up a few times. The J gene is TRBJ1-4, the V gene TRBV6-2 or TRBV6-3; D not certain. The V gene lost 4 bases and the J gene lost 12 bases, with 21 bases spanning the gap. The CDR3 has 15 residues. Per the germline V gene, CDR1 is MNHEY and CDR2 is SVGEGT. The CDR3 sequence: CASSSLIIDGSQLFF. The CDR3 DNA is TGTGCCAGCAGTTCCTTAATTATCGATGGCTCTCAACTGTTTTTT.

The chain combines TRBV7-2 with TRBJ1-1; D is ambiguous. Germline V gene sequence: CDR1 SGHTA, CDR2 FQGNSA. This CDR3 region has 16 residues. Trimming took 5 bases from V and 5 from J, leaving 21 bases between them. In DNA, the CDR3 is TGTGCCAGCAGCCCAAATAGACGGGGTTTGGGGACTGAAGCTTTCTTT. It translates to CASSPNRRGLGTEAFF.

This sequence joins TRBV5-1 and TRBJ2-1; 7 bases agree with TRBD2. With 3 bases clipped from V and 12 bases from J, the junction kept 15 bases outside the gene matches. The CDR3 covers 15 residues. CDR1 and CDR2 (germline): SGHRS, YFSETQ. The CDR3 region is CASSSDGSGRGLQFF. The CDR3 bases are TGCGCCAGCAGCTCCGATGGTTCGGGGAGGGGATTGCAGTTCTTC.

DNA of the CDR3: TGTGCCAGCAGTTTATCGGACAGAGAGTACGAGCAGTACTTC. Translating gives CASSLSDREYEQYF. V usage is TRBV27 and J usage is TRBJ2-7, with D tentatively TRBD1 (6 bases). CDR3 length equals 14 residues. CDR1 is MNHEY and CDR2 is SMNVEV in the germline V gene (reference sequence). Trimming shortened V by 0 bases and J by 4 bases, and 10 bases separated the two germline ends.

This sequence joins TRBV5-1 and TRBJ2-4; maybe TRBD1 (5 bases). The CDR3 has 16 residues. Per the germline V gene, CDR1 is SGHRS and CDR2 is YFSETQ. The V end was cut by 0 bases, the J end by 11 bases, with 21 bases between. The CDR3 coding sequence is TGCGCCAGCAGCTTGGACCAGGGCTCGCGGCAAGTCTTTCAGTACTTC. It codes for CASSLDQGSRQVFQYF.

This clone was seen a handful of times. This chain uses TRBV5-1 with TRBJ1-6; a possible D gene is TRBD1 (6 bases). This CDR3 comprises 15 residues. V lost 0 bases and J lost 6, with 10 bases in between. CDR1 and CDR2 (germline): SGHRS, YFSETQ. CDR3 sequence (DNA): TGCGCCAGCAGCTTGGCCGGACAGCCTAATTCACCCCTCCACTTT. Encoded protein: CASSLAGQPNSPLHF.

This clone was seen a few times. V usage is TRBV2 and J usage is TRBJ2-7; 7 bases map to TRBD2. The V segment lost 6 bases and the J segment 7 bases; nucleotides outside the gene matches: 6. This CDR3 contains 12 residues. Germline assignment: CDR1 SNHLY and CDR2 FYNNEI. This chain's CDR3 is CASRAGVGEQYF. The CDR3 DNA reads TGTGCCAGCAGGGCGGGAGTCGGGGAGCAGTACTTC.

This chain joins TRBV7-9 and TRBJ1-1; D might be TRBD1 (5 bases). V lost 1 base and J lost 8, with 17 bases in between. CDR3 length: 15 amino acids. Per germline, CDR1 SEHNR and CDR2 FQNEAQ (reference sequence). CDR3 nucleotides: TGTGCCAGCAGCTTAGATGGTGGTGCCGGGGGAGAAGCTTTCTTT. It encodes CASSLDGGAGGEAFF. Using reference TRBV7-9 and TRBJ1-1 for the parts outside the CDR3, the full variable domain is DTGVSQNPRHKITKRGQNVTFRCDPISEHNRLYWYRQTLGQGPEFLTYFQNEAQLEKSRLLSDRFSAERPKGSFSTLEIQRTEQGDSAMYLCASSLDGGAGGEAFFGQGTRLTVV.

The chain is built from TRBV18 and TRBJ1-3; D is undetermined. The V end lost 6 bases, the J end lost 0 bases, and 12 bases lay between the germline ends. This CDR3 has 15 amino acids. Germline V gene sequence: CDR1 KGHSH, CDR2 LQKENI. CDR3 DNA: TGTGCCAGCTCCCCGGGAACGAGCTCTGGAAACACCATATATTTT. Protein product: CASSPGTSSGNTIYF.

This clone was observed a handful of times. The CDR3 nucleotides are TGTGCCAGCAGTCCTAAATGGGCAGGCGACGGTGAAGCTTTCTTT. Its translation is CASSPKWAGDGEAFF. The gene calls are TRBV27 and TRBJ1-1; D not resolved. V lost 5 bases and J 7 bases, leaving 20 bases between the germline ends. Per germline, CDR1 MNHEY and CDR2 SMNVEV (reference sequence). This CDR3 region has 15 residues.

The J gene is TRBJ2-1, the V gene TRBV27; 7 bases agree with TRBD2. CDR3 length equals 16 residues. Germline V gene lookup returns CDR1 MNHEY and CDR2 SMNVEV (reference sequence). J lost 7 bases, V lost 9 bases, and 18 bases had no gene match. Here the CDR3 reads CASSGMKAGVENEQFF. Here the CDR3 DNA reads TGTGCCAGTTCCGGGATGAAGGCGGGAGTTGAGAATGAGCAGTTCTTC.

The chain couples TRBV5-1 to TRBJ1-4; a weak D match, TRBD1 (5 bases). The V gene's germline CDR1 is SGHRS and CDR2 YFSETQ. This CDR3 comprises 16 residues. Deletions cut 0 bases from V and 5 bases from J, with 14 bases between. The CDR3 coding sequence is TGCGCCAGCAGCTTGGTAGGGTCGGGGGTGAATGAAAAACTGTTTTTT. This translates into CASSLVGSGVNEKLFF. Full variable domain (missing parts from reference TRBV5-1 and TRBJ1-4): KAGVTQTPRYLIKTRGQQVTLSCSPISGHRSVSWYQQTPGQGLQFLFEYFSETQRNKGNFPGRFSGRQFSNSRSEMNVSTLELGDSALYLCASSLVGSGVNEKLFFGSGTQLSVL.

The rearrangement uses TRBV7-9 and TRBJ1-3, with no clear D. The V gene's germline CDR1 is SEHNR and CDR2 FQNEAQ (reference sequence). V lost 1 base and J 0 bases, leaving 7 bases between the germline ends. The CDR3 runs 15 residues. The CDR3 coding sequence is TGTGCCAGCAGCTTAGGACAACTCTCTGGAAACACCATATATTTT. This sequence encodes CASSLGQLSGNTIYF.

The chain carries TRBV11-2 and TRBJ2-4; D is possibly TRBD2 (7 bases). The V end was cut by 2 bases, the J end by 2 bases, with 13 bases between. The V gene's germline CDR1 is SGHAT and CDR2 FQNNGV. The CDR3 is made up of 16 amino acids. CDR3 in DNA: TGTGCCAGCAGCTTATCGGGGGGCGCGCCCAAAAACATTCAGTACTTC. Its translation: CASSLSGGAPKNIQYF.

The CDR3 DNA sequence: TGTGCCAGCAGTTATTCCCCACAGACTAATGAAAAACTGTTTTTT. It translates to CASSYSPQTNEKLFF. This chain links TRBV6-5 with TRBJ1-4; D unresolved. Germline V gene lookup returns CDR1 MNHEY and CDR2 SVGAGI. Trimming removed 3 bases at V and 2 bases at J, with 10 bases between. CDR3 length: 15 residues.